The clone carrying this T cell receptor beta chain was found once. What it recognizes is unknown. Single cDNA molecules in the library carried unique molecular identifiers attached during preparation. Each CDR3 protein gets one entry after TCRdb re-called the RACE reads with MiXCR. Of about 42,000 distinct CDR3 sequences listed, approximately 9.7% are singletons. The data were obtained in a study of human T cells and chemical hapten exposure. V was pared by 4 bases and J by 0 bases, with 18 bases between. The CDR3 has 17 amino acids. The germline V gene has CDR1 SGHNT and CDR2 YENEEA. Time point noted: patch test 2, 6 weeks after DPC sensitization. Indicated treatment: therapeutic diphenylcyclopropenone sensitization with weekly scalp DPC. Total RNA was isolated from unfractionated whole blood. Overall study results and limits: TCRs at a frequency above 1 in 1000 stayed unchanged with DPC sensitization. Patch test score rose with PT1 expanded TCR count, significant at thresholds 8, 16 and 32, not 4.

The clonotype comes from a woman in her 30s with alopecia areata. Some clones in this sample may be carry-over from other donors' samples. This sequence joins TRBV11-3 and TRBJ1-1, with D possibly TRBD1 on 6 matching bases. Here the sequenced sample was whole blood, taken in connection with sensitization to the hapten diphenylcyclopropenone (DPC). CDR3 DNA: TGTGCCAGCAGCTCCCATCAGACAGGCCAGATGAACACTGAAGCTTTCTTT. Protein product: CASSSHQTGQMNTEAFF.